The next 26 T cell receptor beta chains were all read from a single sample in a study of cytomegalovirus exposure and HLA in healthy donors. The primer mix had 60 Vbeta and 13 Jbeta primers. Only in-frame clones appear in the TCRdb table, and some are missing; sequencing was by immunoSEQ multiplex PCR. The data hold about 160,000 clones, with nearly 80% observed a single time. The source material was PBMCs. The receptors derive from a man aged 18 to 30 in good health and CMV-seropositive.

The V and J genes are TRBV5-4 and TRBJ2-3; possible D gene TRBD1, 5 bases. CDR3 size: 15 residues. Germline CDR1 is SGHNT and CDR2 is YYREEE (reference sequence). Trimming removed 0 bases at V and 4 bases at J, with 12 bases between. The CDR3 spells CASSLADRQPDTQYF. Written as DNA, the CDR3 is TGTGCCAGCAGCTTGGCCGACAGACAACCAGATACGCAGTATTTT.

The chain couples TRBV4-1 to TRBJ1-3, with 7 bases identical to TRBD1. Germline V gene sequence: CDR1 MGHRA, CDR2 YSYEKL. V lost 1 base and J lost 0; bases outside the gene matches: 6. The CDR3 runs 17 residues. This chain's CDR3 is CASSQGTGYSSGNTIYF. In nucleotides, the CDR3 is TGCGCCAGCAGCCAAGGGACAGGCTACAGCTCTGGAAACACCATATATTTT.

The chain carries TRBV11-2 and TRBJ1-6, with 9 positions matching TRBD1. Germline-derived CDR1 and CDR2 are SGHAT and FQNNGV. Trimming at V came to 5 bases and at J to 4 bases, leaving 12 bases not matched to a gene. The CDR3 consists of 18 residues. The CDR3 spells CASSITGGTGIYNSPLHF. CDR3 DNA: TGTGCCAGCAGCATCACGGGCGGGACAGGGATTTATAATTCACCCCTCCACTTT.

In the case of this clone: An end of the junction does not agree with germline; a read error may underlie this. The chain couples TRBV7-2 to TRBJ2-6; TRBD2 is a possible D gene (7 bases). CDR1 SGHTA and CDR2 FQGNSA come from the germline V gene. The CDR3 consists of 19 residues. CDR3 DNA sequence: TGTGCCAGCAGCGGAGCGTGGGGGGGCCAGCGCACTGGGGCCAACGGCCTGACTTTC. Translation: CASSGAWGGQRTGANGLTF.

This chain connects TRBV11-2 to TRBJ2-1; no definite D call. Trimming took 5 bases from V and 2 from J, leaving 13 bases between them. Germline CDR1 is SGHAT and CDR2 is FQNNGV. The CDR3 sequence is 15 residues long. The DNA for the CDR3 is TGTGCCAGCAGCCCCGACTTTGCCCCCTACAATGAGCAGTTCTTC. Amino acids: CASSPDFAPYNEQFF.

The genes are TRBV10-3 and TRBJ2-3; 7 bases are shared with TRBD2. The trim removed 3 bases at V and 8 bases at J, leaving 8 bases unmatched. From germline, CDR1 is ENHRY and CDR2 SYGVKD. The CDR3 length is 14 residues. CDR3 loop: CAISEGGSRGTQYF. CDR3 nucleotide sequence: TGTGCCATCAGTGAAGGCGGGAGTCGCGGTACGCAGTATTTT.

The V gene is TRBV4-3, the J gene TRBJ2-2; TRBD1 might be the D (6 bases). V lost 1 base to trimming and J lost 7 bases, with 10 bases between them. In germline, CDR1 is LGHNA, CDR2 YSLEER. This CDR3 contains 14 residues. Here the CDR3 DNA reads TGCGCCAGCAGCCAAGTACAGGGATTCGGGGAGCTGTTTTTT. Its protein product is CASSQVQGFGELFF.

This clone came up once. V gene TRBV6-6 combines with J gene TRBJ2-6, with 7 bases identical to TRBD2. Per the germline V gene, CDR1 is MNHNY and CDR2 is SVGAGI (reference sequence). V shed 8 bases, J shed 4 bases, and the junction held 8 bases outside the gene matches. This CDR3 spans 15 amino acids. This CDR3 reads CASSGGRVGANVLTF. The CDR3 DNA sequence: TGTGCCAGCTCTGGGGGGAGGGTGGGGGCCAACGTCCTGACTTTC.

The V gene is TRBV27, the J gene TRBJ2-7; D is possibly TRBD2 (5 bases). Trimming cost V 5 bases and J 2 bases, with 10 bases left between them. Germline V gene data show CDR1 as MNHEY and CDR2 as SMNVEV (reference sequence). This CDR3 spans 13 amino acids. The DNA for the CDR3 is TGTGCCAGCAGTATCCGGGGAACCTACGAGCAGTACTTC. It is translated as CASSIRGTYEQYF.

This clone was seen a few times. Other DNA sequences in the sample encode the same CDR3. The V call is TRBV5-1, the J call TRBJ2-1; D not resolved. The V end lost 1 base, the J end lost 0 bases, and 5 bases lay between the germline ends. Per the germline V gene, CDR1 is SGHRS and CDR2 is YFSETQ. This CDR3 is 14 amino acids long. DNA of the CDR3: TGCGCCAGCAGCTTGTCGAGCTCCTACAATGAGCAGTTCTTC. This encodes CASSLSSSYNEQFF.

The chain links TRBV7-2 to TRBJ2-7, with a weak D call TRBD2 (5 bases). In germline, CDR1 is SGHTA, CDR2 FQGNSA. V was cut by 5 bases and J by 3 bases, with 14 bases left in between. This CDR3 spans 14 amino acids. The CDR3 reads CASSVIPEGYEQYF. In nucleotides, the CDR3 is TGTGCCAGCAGCGTAATCCCTGAGGGCTACGAGCAGTACTTC. Full variable domain (rest looked up from reference TRBV7-2 and TRBJ2-7): GAGVSQSPSNKVTEKGKDVELRCDPISGHTALYWYRQSLGQGLEFLIYFQGNSAPDKSGLPSDRFSAERTGGSVSTLTIQRTQQEDSAVYLCASSVIPEGYEQYFGPGTRLTVT.

The chain joins TRBV9 to TRBJ2-5; 10 positions match TRBD2. TRBJ2-7 matches the DNA end more closely, so the J call is doubtful. The germline gives CDR1 SGDLS, CDR2 YYNGEE. CDR3 length equals 16 residues. The CDR3 spells CASSVVPSGGAYEQYF. The CDR3 DNA is TGTGCCAGCAGCGTAGTCCCTAGCGGGGGAGCTTACGAGCAGTACTTC.

The chain has TRBV7-6 and TRBJ2-1; TRBD1 might be the D (5 bases). The V gene lost 5 bases and the J gene lost 0 bases, with 11 bases spanning the gap. CDR1 SGHVS and CDR2 FNYEAQ come from the germline V gene. The CDR3 extends over 15 amino acids. Written as DNA, the CDR3 is TGTGCCAGCAGCGCACGACAGAGCTCCTACAATGAGCAGTTCTTC. This translates into CASSARQSSYNEQFF.

CDR3 sequence (DNA): TGTGCCAGCAGCGCGGGACTAGCGGGAACCTACGAGCAGTACTTC. Amino acid sequence: CASSAGLAGTYEQYF. The chain uses TRBV11-2 and TRBJ2-7, with TRBD2 matching over 13 bases. This CDR3 comprises 15 residues. The trim removed 5 bases at V and 2 bases at J, leaving 3 bases unmatched. From germline, CDR1 is SGHAT and CDR2 FQNNGV.

This clone was seen more than once but under ten times. This chain uses TRBV5-1 with TRBJ2-7, with 10 bases aligning to TRBD1. The germline V gene has CDR1 SGHRS and CDR2 YFSETQ. Germline trimming cut 0 bases from V and 5 bases from J; bases unmatched to any gene: 5. This CDR3 spans 15 amino acids. Here the CDR3 DNA reads TGCGCCAGCAGCTTGGCCCTAGGGACAGGGGACGAGCAGTACTTC. It is translated as CASSLALGTGDEQYF.

The rearrangement uses TRBV6-5 and TRBJ1-1; D is uncertain. The CDR3 totals 13 residues. Germline V lookup: CDR1 MNHEY, CDR2 SVGAGI. V lost 8 bases to trimming and J lost 8 bases, with 18 bases between them. The CDR3 DNA reads as TGTGCCAGCCACCTGAATCGGGGAGCCGAAGCTTTCTTT. Translating gives CASHLNRGAEAFF.

The CDR3 loop is CASSDYLGQGVHGYTF. Written as DNA, the CDR3 is TGTGCCAGCAGTGACTATCTCGGACAGGGAGTCCATGGCTACACCTTC. The chain recombines TRBV6-4 with TRBJ1-2; 8 positions agree with TRBD1. The V and J ends lost 1 base and 6 bases, in that order; junction bases with no gene match: 10. The germline CDR1 and CDR2 sequences are MRHNA and SNTAGT. CDR3 length equals 16 residues.

In the case of this clone: The junction departs from germline at one end; a sequencing error may be responsible. The chain carries TRBV7-9 and TRBJ1-2, with D uncertain. The CDR3 has 15 residues. Germline CDR1 is SEHNR and CDR2 is FQNEAQ (reference sequence). The CDR3 DNA reads TGTTCCAGCAGCCCCATGGGAGGATTGAACTATGGCTACACCTTC. Protein product: CSSSPMGGLNYGYTF.

This clone was observed a single time. V is TRBV5-6 and J is TRBJ2-3; 9 nucleotides agree with TRBD2. The V and J ends lost 1 base and 0 bases, in that order; junction bases with no gene match: 0. Germline CDR1 and CDR2: SGHDT and YYEEEE. The CDR3 loop spans 15 amino acids. Written as DNA, the CDR3 is TGTGCCAGCAGCTTGACTAGCGGGAGCACAGATACGCAGTATTTT. Its translation is CASSLTSGSTDTQYF.

The chain employs TRBV5-6 and TRBJ2-5; possibly TRBD1 for D (6 bases). CDR1 and CDR2 (germline): SGHDT, YYEEEE. This CDR3 has 14 amino acids. Trimming took 1 base from V and 3 from J, leaving 10 bases between them. CDR3: CASSLTGSEETQYF. The CDR3 DNA sequence: TGTGCCAGCAGCTTGACAGGGTCGGAAGAGACCCAGTACTTC.

The chain uses TRBV16 and TRBJ2-2, with TRBD2 identical over 7 bases. The CDR3 totals 15 residues. In germline, CDR1 is KGHSY, CDR2 FQNENV. After removal of 4 bases from V and 4 bases from J, the junction contained 6 bases not matched to a gene. The DNA for the CDR3 is TGTGCCAGCAGCCTACCGGGACTATTCACCGGGGAGCTGTTTTTT. Its translation: CASSLPGLFTGELFF.

The gene calls are TRBV4-3 and TRBJ2-7; 7 nucleotides line up with TRBD1. Trimming took 0 bases from V and 3 from J; bases not matched to a gene: 5. Germline values: CDR1 LGHNA, CDR2 YSLEER. The CDR3 runs 15 residues. The CDR3 DNA reads as TGCGCCAGCAGCCAAGAGACCCGACAGGGCTACGAGCAGTACTTC. This translates into CASSQETRQGYEQYF.

V usage is TRBV18 and J usage is TRBJ2-7; 10 bases are shared with TRBD1. Trimming took 4 bases from V and 0 from J; bases not matched to a gene: 15. Germline assignment: CDR1 KGHSH and CDR2 LQKENI. The CDR3 has 19 amino acids. CDR3 bases: TGTGCCAGCTCACACACCGGGACAGGGGCACCCCTTAGCTCCTACGAGCAGTACTTC. Translating it yields CASSHTGTGAPLSSYEQYF.

The chain recombines TRBV7-3 with TRBJ1-6; perhaps TRBD1 as D (5 bases). V was shortened by 0 bases and J by 0 bases, with 15 bases between the two germline ends. Per the germline V gene, CDR1 is SGHTA and CDR2 is FQGTGA. The CDR3 totals 19 residues. In DNA, the CDR3 is TGTGCCAGCAGCTTAACAGGTGGCCGGGGGAGCTCCTATAATTCACCCCTCCACTTT. Its translation: CASSLTGGRGSSYNSPLHF. The variable domain in full, completed from reference TRBV7-3 and TRBJ1-6, reads GAGVSQTPSNKVTEKGKYVELRCDPISGHTALYWYRQSLGQGPEFLIYFQGTGAADDSGLPNDRFFAVRPEGSVSTLKIQRTERGDSAVYLCASSLTGGRGSSYNSPLHFGNGTRLTVT.

The chain links TRBV19 to TRBJ2-3, with 9 nucleotides matching TRBD2. The CDR3 length is 16 residues. The V segment lost 6 bases and the J segment 0 bases; nucleotides outside the gene matches: 7. Germline V gives CDR1 LNHDA, CDR2 SQIVND (reference sequence). Here the CDR3 DNA reads TGTGCCAGTAGGCCAATTAGCGGGAGTAGCACAGATACGCAGTATTTT. Its translation: CASRPISGSSTDTQYF. Supplemented by reference TRBV19 and TRBJ2-3, the full variable domain reads DGGITQSPKYLFRKEGQNVTLSCEQNLNHDAMYWYRQDPGQGLRLIYYSQIVNDFQKGDIAEGYSVSREKKESFPLTVTSAQKNPTAFYLCASRPISGSSTDTQYFGPGTRLTVL.

This sequence joins TRBV29-1 and TRBJ1-6, with D possibly matching TRBD1 (5 bases). The CDR3 extends over 13 amino acids. The germline V gene encodes CDR1 SQVTM and CDR2 ANQGSEA. V gave up 6 bases and J gave up 7 bases, with 13 bases separating them. CDR3 nucleotides: TGCAGCGTGAGCCAGGGAAACAATTCACCCCTCCACTTT. It specifies CSVSQGNNSPLHF.